A single sample is the source of the 13 T cell receptor beta chains below, sequenced in a study of T cell responses to AZD1222 COVID-19 vaccine (dated by TCRdb to the early 2020s). The meaning of the sample's time point label: baseline before first vaccination. Libraries came from the immunoSEQ multiplex PCR assay. TCRdb took over this immuneACCESS table, retaining in-frame rearrangements with V and J assigned. Such tables are incomplete; in checked studies, under half of the missing clones stem from an unresolved V gene, and the remainder is unexplained. Within this sample are some 95,000 clones, with around 85% of them counted one time only. The ten largest make up about 6% of the sample. The sample here was peripheral blood, taken on day 0 of AZD1222 vaccination. These TCRs come from an adult in good health.

This clone was found once. The chain couples TRBV7-2 to TRBJ1-1, with 7 positions matching TRBD1. Germline V gene lookup returns CDR1 SGHTA and CDR2 FQGNSA. The trim removed 0 bases at V and 3 bases at J, leaving 7 bases unmatched. This CDR3 has 16 residues. The CDR3 protein is CASSLAVGRGYTEAFF. CDR3 in DNA: TGTGCCAGCAGCTTAGCGGTTGGCAGGGGGTACACTGAAGCTTTCTTT.

The chain is built from TRBV2 and TRBJ1-2, with TRBD1 matching over 7 bases. Looked up from germline, CDR1 is SNHLY and CDR2 is FYNNEI. Trimming at V came to 3 bases and at J to 8 bases, leaving 12 bases not matched to a gene. The CDR3 covers 15 residues. The DNA for the CDR3 is TGTGCCAGCAGTGACCCCCTAACAGGGGTCGGAGGCTACACCTTC. It encodes CASSDPLTGVGGYTF.

This clone was seen only once. The chain couples TRBV5-1 to TRBJ2-7, with 9 nucleotides matching TRBD1. CDR3 length: 17 amino acids. With 1 base clipped from V and 2 bases from J, the junction kept 10 bases outside the gene matches. Germline V CDR1 and CDR2: SGHRS, YFSETQ. CDR3 sequence (DNA): TGCGCCAGCAGCTTGCTGGGCGGACAGGGGTATACCTACGAGCAGTACTTC. This codes for CASSLLGGQGYTYEQYF.

The chain has TRBV5-8 and TRBJ2-2, with D perhaps matching TRBD1 or TRBD2 (6 bases each). This CDR3 comprises 14 residues. Germline V lookup: CDR1 SGHTS, CDR2 YDEGEE. Trimming cost V 5 bases and J 7 bases, with 15 bases left between them. The CDR3 protein is CASRGGGVNGELFF. The CDR3 DNA sequence: TGTGCCAGCAGAGGAGGGGGAGTCAACGGGGAGCTGTTTTTT.

The rearrangement uses TRBV6-4 and TRBJ2-6; D is unresolved. This CDR3 is 14 amino acids long. The germline V gene has CDR1 MRHNA and CDR2 SNTAGT. The V end was cut by 6 bases, the J end by 0 bases, with 6 bases between. DNA of the CDR3: TGTGCCAGCAGCGAACGCTCTGGGGCCAACGTCCTGACTTTC. Protein: CASSERSGANVLTF.

The gene calls are TRBV29-1 and TRBJ2-3; TRBD2 agrees at 11 bases. Trimming took 6 bases from V and 4 from J; bases not matched to a gene: 6. There are 14 residues in the CDR3. The germline gives CDR1 SQVTM, CDR2 ANQGSEA. Here the CDR3 DNA reads TGCAGCGTCGTAGCGGGAGGGGTGGCAGATACGCAGTATTTT. It encodes CSVVAGGVADTQYF.

The V and J genes are TRBV19 and TRBJ1-3; 7 bases are a match to TRBD1. Germline assignment: CDR1 LNHDA and CDR2 SQIVND (reference sequence). The CDR3 spans 16 residues. The V segment lost 6 bases and the J segment 0 bases; nucleotides outside the gene matches: 8. CDR3: CASSLLDRPSGNTIYF. The DNA of the CDR3 is TGTGCCAGTAGCTTACTGGACAGGCCCTCTGGAAACACCATATATTTT.

This chain links TRBV6-6 with TRBJ2-2; a weak D match, TRBD1 (6 bases). CDR3 length: 15 amino acids. Trimming removed 7 bases from V and 6 bases from J, with 18 bases in between. Looked up from germline, CDR1 is MNHNY and CDR2 is SVGAGI (reference sequence). This CDR3 reads CASTITGLVAGELFF. CDR3 nucleotides: TGTGCCAGCACAATAACAGGGTTGGTGGCCGGGGAGCTGTTTTTT.

This chain links TRBV5-5 with TRBJ2-7; no reliable D call. This CDR3 has 13 amino acids. Germline V gene sequence: CDR1 SGHKS, CDR2 YYEKEE (reference sequence). Between the trimmed V and J ends, which lost 2 bases and 5 bases, there was a span of 11 bases. The CDR3: CASSLPRVHEQYF. In nucleotides, the CDR3 is TGTGCCAGCAGCTTACCTAGGGTCCACGAGCAGTACTTC.

The chain combines TRBV6-2 or TRBV6-3 with TRBJ2-3; D is possibly TRBD1 or TRBD2 (6 bases each). V was pared by 2 bases and J by 4 bases, with 13 bases between. Germline-derived CDR1 and CDR2 are MNHEY and SVGEGT. This CDR3 has 15 amino acids. The chain's CDR3 is CASSYGGRIADTQYF. Written as DNA, the CDR3 is TGTGCCAGCAGTTACGGGGGGCGCATCGCAGATACGCAGTATTTT.

The rearrangement uses TRBV7-9 and TRBJ2-4, with a possible D match to TRBD2 (6 bases). The CDR3 extends over 15 amino acids. V lost 1 base and J lost 6, with 13 bases in between. Germline-derived CDR1 and CDR2 are SEHNR and FQNEAQ (reference sequence). CDR3 residues: CASSLEGGFRNIQYF. CDR3 DNA sequence: TGTGCCAGCAGCTTAGAGGGAGGTTTCAGAAACATTCAGTACTTC.

CDR3 sequence reads: CASSQDGLAGLDTQYF. CDR3 nucleotide sequence: TGTGCCAGCAGCCAAGACGGACTAGCGGGACTAGATACGCAGTATTTT. The V and J genes are TRBV3-1 (or the pseudogene TRBV3-2) and TRBJ2-3; 12 nucleotides agree with TRBD2. The trim removed 0 bases at V and 5 bases at J, leaving 3 bases unmatched. The CDR3 contains 16 residues. Germline CDR1 reads LGHDT; CDR2 reads YNNKEL (reference sequence).

The chain couples TRBV3-1 (or the pseudogene TRBV3-2) to TRBJ2-1; no clear D gene. This CDR3 contains 11 residues. Germline CDR1 reads LGHDT; CDR2 reads YNNKEL (reference sequence). V was cut by 1 base and J by 15 bases, with 10 bases left in between. The CDR3: CASSQGHPTFF. In DNA, the CDR3 is TGTGCCAGCAGCCAAGGACACCCTACGTTCTTC.